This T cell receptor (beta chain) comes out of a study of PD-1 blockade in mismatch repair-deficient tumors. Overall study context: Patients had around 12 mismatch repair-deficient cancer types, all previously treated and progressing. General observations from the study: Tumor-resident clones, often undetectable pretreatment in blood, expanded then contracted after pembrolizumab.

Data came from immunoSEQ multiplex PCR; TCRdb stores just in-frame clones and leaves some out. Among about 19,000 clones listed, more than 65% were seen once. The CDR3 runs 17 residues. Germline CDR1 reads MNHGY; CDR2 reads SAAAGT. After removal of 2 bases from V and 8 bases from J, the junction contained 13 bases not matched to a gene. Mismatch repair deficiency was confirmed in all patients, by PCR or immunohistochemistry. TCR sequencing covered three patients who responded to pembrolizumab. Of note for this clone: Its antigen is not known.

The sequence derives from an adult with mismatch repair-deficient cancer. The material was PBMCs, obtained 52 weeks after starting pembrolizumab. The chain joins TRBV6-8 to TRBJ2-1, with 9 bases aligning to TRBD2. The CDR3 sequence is CASSYNLLGGRVDEQFF. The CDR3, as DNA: TGTGCCAGCAGTTACAATCTACTGGGCGGGAGGGTTGATGAGCAGTTCTTC.